The next 4 T cell receptor beta chains were all read from a single sample in a study of blood T cell repertoires in COVID-19. Produced via immunoSEQ multiplex PCR; TCRdb's table is partial and in-frame only. The sample contains 93,000 or so clones, around 92% of which appear only once. The sequencing input was peripheral blood. These receptors all come from a woman aged 55-69 years with acute or convalescent COVID-19.

This clone was seen just once. This sequence joins TRBV24-1 and TRBJ2-6; possibly TRBD1 for D (6 bases). V lost 3 bases to trimming and J lost 2 bases, with 7 bases between them. Germline V gene data show CDR1 as KGHDR and CDR2 as SFDVKD. The CDR3 loop spans 15 amino acids. This CDR3 reads CATSDHRAGANVLTF. The CDR3 DNA reads TGTGCCACCAGTGATCACAGGGCTGGGGCCAACGTCCTGACTTTC.

The chain combines TRBV10-3 with TRBJ2-5, with unresolved D. This CDR3 has 13 residues. Germline V CDR1 and CDR2: ENHRY, SYGVKD. Trimming stripped 6 bases from V and 4 bases from J, with 12 bases between. CDR3 in amino acids: CAISTEPAETQYF. CDR3 sequence (DNA): TGTGCCATCAGCACGGAGCCAGCAGAGACCCAGTACTTC.

This chain uses TRBV19 with TRBJ2-1; D may be TRBD2 (5 bases). V gave up 9 bases and J gave up 3 bases, with 15 bases separating them. CDR3 size: 14 residues. From germline, CDR1 is LNHDA and CDR2 SQIVND (reference sequence). This chain's CDR3 is CASGEADLYNEQFF. Written as DNA, the CDR3 is TGTGCCAGCGGGGAAGCGGATCTCTACAATGAGCAGTTCTTC.

This chain links TRBV11-2 with TRBJ2-2; D is unclear. Germline-derived CDR1 and CDR2 are SGHAT and FQNNGV. CDR3 size: 14 residues. V lost 2 bases and J lost 0, with 4 bases in between. CDR3 sequence (DNA): TGTGCCAGCAGCTTACACTCGAACACCGGGGAGCTGTTTTTT. As protein: CASSLHSNTGELFF.